A selection of T cell receptor beta chains follows, all from one sample in a study of blood T cell repertoires in COVID-19. Data came from immunoSEQ multiplex PCR; TCRdb stores just in-frame clones and leaves some out. This table holds 250,000 to 350,000 clones, approximately 90% found once. Sequencing was done on a sample of PBMCs or T cells enriched from blood (not recorded which). All receptors derive from a middle-aged woman who had recovered from COVID-19. The CDR3 runs from the conserved cysteine through the conserved F or W. The D gene is left open where the match is weak. Clone size is stated in some rows and not others, as once, few, many or a class when expanded.

v_gene,abundance,d_gene,j_gene,CDR3nt,CDR3aa
TRBV28,-,TRBD1,TRBJ1-5,TGTGCCAGCAGCCGGACAGGGGATGTGAGTGGGCAGCCCCAGCATTTT,CASSRTGDVSGQPQHF
TRBV28,-,TRBD1,TRBJ2-3,TGTGCCAGCAGTCCACCCACAGGGGGCTGGGCAGATACGCAGTATTTT,CASSPPTGGWADTQYF
TRBV7-2,-,-,TRBJ2-3,TGTGCCAGCAGCTTAGGAGGTCCGACAGATACGCAGTATTTT,CASSLGGPTDTQYF
TRBV18,-,TRBD2,TRBJ2-5,TGTGCCAGTTTCCCCGGAGTAGGCGGGGGTCCTGGCCAAGAGACCCAGTACTTC,CASFPGVGGGPGQETQYF
TRBV18,-,-,TRBJ2-6,TGTGCCAGCTCACCGAGGAGTACTGGGGCCAACGTCCTGACTTTC,CASSPRSTGANVLTF
TRBV18,-,-,TRBJ1-3,TGTGCCAGCTCACCGCGGACAGCCTCTGGAAACACCATATATTTT,CASSPRTASGNTIYF
TRBV28,once,-,TRBJ1-2,TGTGCCAGCAGTTCCGAGCCATGGGGCTACACCTTC,CASSSEPWGYTF
TRBV27,-,TRBD1,TRBJ2-5,TGTGCCAGCAGTTTCGCAGGGGGCCGGGGGGAGACCCAGTACTTC,CASSFAGGRGETQYF
TRBV24-1,-,TRBD1,TRBJ1-6,TGTGCCACCAGTGACCCCGGACAGGGTGATTCACCCCTCCACTTT,CATSDPGQGDSPLHF
TRBV27,-,TRBD2,TRBJ2-7,TGTGCCAGCAGTGGGCGGCGGGAGGGCCCCTACGAGCAGTACTTC,CASSGRREGPYEQYF
TRBV4-3,-,TRBD2,TRBJ2-2,TGCGCCAGCAGCCATTGGACTAGCGGGAGCGGTGGGGAGCTGTTTTTT,CASSHWTSGSGGELFF
TRBV7-2,-,TRBD2,TRBJ2-2,TGTGCCAGCAGCCCTTCCGGACTAGCGGGAGGCCGCGGCGGGGAGCTGTTTTTT,CASSPSGLAGGRGGELFF
TRBV19,-,TRBD1,TRBJ2-7,TGTGCCAGTAGTCCCCGTGGACAGGGCTACGAGCAGTACTTC,CASSPRGQGYEQYF
TRBV18,-,-,TRBJ1-2,TGTGCCAGCTCCTCCGCAGGGCTTGGTGGCTACACCTTC,CASSSAGLGGYTF
TRBV28,few,-,TRBJ1-2,TGTGCCAGCAGTCCGCGGGGACTGAACTATGGCTACACCTTC,CASSPRGLNYGYTF
TRBV11-2,-,-,TRBJ1-1,TGTGCCAGCAGCCCCAGAACAGGAAGTGAAGCTTTCTTT,CASSPRTGSEAFF
TRBV6-1,-,TRBD1,TRBJ1-5,TGTGCCAGCAGTGAAGATCCGGGACAGGGGGGAAATCAGCCCCAGCATTTT,CASSEDPGQGGNQPQHF
TRBV6-5,-,TRBD1,TRBJ2-5,TGTGCCAGCAACCTAGGTACAGGGGGCGAAGAGACCCAGTACTTC,CASNLGTGGEETQYF
TRBV5-1,once,TRBD1,TRBJ1-5,TGCGCCAGCAGGATAGGGACAGGTAATCAGCCCCAGCATTTT,CASRIGTGNQPQHF
TRBV29-1,-,-,TRBJ2-7,TGCAGCGCTCTAACGGGACTCCTGTACGAGCAGTACTTC,CSALTGLLYEQYF
TRBV7-8,-,TRBD2,TRBJ2-1,TGTGCCAGCAGCCCGACCAGACTAGCGGGAAGGGATGAGCAGTTCTTC,CASSPTRLAGRDEQFF
TRBV7-8,-,-,TRBJ2-2,TGTGCCAGCAGCTTGCGATTGCCGAACACCGGGGAGCTGTTTTTT,CASSLRLPNTGELFF
TRBV28,-,-,TRBJ1-2,TGTGCCAGCAGCTCTTACTATGGCTACACCTTC,CASSSYYGYTF
TRBV27,-,TRBD1,TRBJ1-1,TGTGCCAGCAGTTGGGACAGAAACACTGAAGCTTTCTTT,CASSWDRNTEAFF
TRBV27,-,-,TRBJ1-4,TGTGCCAGCAGCCGCGGGAGGGGAAGGGGGGAACTGTTTTTT,CASSRGRGRGELFF